This T cell receptor (beta chain) originates from a study of tumor-infiltrating lymphocytes in oesophageal squamous cell carcinoma. TCRdb redid the calling of the PCR reads with MiXCR, one entry per CDR3 protein. The sample has some 22,000 distinct CDR3 sequences, 36% seen once; the top ten hold around 10%. Germline V gives CDR1 SGHTA, CDR2 FQGNSA. The V segment lost 3 bases and the J segment 5 bases; nucleotides outside the gene matches: 3. The CDR3 spans 15 residues. The specimen sequenced was esophageal tumor tissue. This receptor was taken from a male donor with esophageal squamous cell carcinoma. The rearrangement links TRBV7-2 to TRBJ2-2, with 10 bases that match TRBD1. The CDR3 is CASSLRTGGTGELFF. For the CDR3, the DNA is TGTGCCAGCAGCTTGCGGACAGGGGGGACCGGGGAGCTGTTTTTT. Filled out from reference TRBV7-2 and TRBJ2-2, the complete variable domain reads GAGVSQSPSNKVTEKGKDVELRCDPISGHTALYWYRQSLGQGLEFLIYFQGNSAPDKSGLPSDRFSAERTGGSVSTLTIQRTQQEDSAVYLCASSLRTGGTGELFFGEGSRLTVL.